The clone carrying this TCR beta chain was seen only a few times. Its antigen is not identified. The CDR3 has 16 amino acids. Germline assignment: CDR1 SGHDN and CDR2 FVKESK. Trimming cost V 4 bases and J 3 bases; bases outside gene matches: 9. This sample is part of a study of identical twins. Study results and limitations: A cross-sectional statistical analysis, not follow-up of the same donors, supported the conclusions. In zero-insertion analyses, partial confounding could arise from invariant MAIT and iNKT cells.

Template switching supplied a universal primer site; unique molecular identifiers were carried on the cDNA. TCRdb called the 5' RACE reads again in MiXCR, with one record for every CDR3 protein. The sample carries 100,000 or so distinct CDR3 sequences, just under 6% recorded once. This chain connects TRBV14 to TRBJ2-1; TRBD1 aligns across 7 bases. The receptor was isolated from a woman aged 50 to 60 in good health. What was sequenced was memory T cells sorted from blood. Here the CDR3 DNA reads TGTGCCAGCAGCCCATCGGGACAGCCTGTCTACAATGAGCAGTTCTTC. This translates into CASSPSGQPVYNEQFF.